This T cell receptor beta chain comes out of a study of beta chain features in type 1 diabetes. The CDR3 contains 14 residues. CDR1 is SGHRS and CDR2 is YFSETQ in the germline V gene. V dropped 5 bases and J dropped 1 base, with 12 bases sitting between them. The entirety of the isolated RNA underwent reverse transcription, so expressed TCRB transcripts were sequenced. Clones were read by immunoSEQ multiplex PCR, and TCRdb kept only the in-frame ones, dropping some. Here the sample spans 250,000 to 300,000 clones, approximately 8% being singletons. The TCR sequence derives from a woman in her late teens or twenties in good health. The rearrangement links TRBV5-1 to TRBJ1-1; D is unresolved. Sequencing was carried out using central memory CD4+ T cells from blood. In DNA, the CDR3 is TGCGCCAGCAGGGAAAGGACCACGAACACTGAAGCTTTCTTT. Its protein is CASRERTTNTEAFF.